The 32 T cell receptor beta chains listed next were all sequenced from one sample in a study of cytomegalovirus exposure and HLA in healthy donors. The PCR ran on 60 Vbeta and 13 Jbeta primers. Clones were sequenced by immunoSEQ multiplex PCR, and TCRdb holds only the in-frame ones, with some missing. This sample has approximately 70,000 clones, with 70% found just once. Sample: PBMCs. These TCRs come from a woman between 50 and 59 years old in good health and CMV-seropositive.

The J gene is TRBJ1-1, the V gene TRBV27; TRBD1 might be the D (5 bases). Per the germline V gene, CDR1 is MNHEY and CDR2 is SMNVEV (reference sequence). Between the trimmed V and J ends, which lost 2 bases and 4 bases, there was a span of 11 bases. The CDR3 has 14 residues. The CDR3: CASSLGWRGTEAFF. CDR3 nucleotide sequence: TGTGCCAGCAGTTTAGGTTGGAGGGGCACTGAAGCTTTCTTT.

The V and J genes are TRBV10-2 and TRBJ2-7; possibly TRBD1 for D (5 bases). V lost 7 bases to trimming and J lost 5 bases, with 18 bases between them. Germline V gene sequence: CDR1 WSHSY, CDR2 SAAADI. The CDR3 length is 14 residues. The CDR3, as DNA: TGCGCCAGCAAGGAAGAAGGACATGGCGACGAGCAGTACTTC. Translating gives CASKEEGHGDEQYF.

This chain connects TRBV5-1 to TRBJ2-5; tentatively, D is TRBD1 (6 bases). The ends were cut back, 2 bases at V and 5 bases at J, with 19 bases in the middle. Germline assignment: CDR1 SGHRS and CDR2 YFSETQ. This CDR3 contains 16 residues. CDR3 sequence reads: CASSFLRNRESETQYF. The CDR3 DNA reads TGCGCCAGCAGCTTTCTCCGGAACAGGGAGAGTGAGACCCAGTACTTC.

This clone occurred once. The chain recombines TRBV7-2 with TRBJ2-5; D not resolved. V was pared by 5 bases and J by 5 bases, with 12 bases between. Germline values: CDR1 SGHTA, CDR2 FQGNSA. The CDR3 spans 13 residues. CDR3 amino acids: CASSPMAEETQYF. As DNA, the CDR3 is TGTGCCAGCAGCCCCATGGCGGAGGAGACCCAGTACTTC.

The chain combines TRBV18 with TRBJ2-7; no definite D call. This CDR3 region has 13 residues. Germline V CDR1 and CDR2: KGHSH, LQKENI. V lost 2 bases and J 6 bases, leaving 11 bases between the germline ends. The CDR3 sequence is CASSPSRLGEQYF. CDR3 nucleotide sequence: TGTGCCAGCTCACCAAGCAGGCTGGGCGAGCAGTACTTC. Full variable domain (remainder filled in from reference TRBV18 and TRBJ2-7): NAGVMQNPRHLVRRRGQEARLRCSPMKGHSHVYWYRQLPEEGLKFMVYLQKENIIDESGMPKERFSAEFPKEGPSILRIQQVVRGDSAAYFCASSPSRLGEQYFGPGTRLTVT.

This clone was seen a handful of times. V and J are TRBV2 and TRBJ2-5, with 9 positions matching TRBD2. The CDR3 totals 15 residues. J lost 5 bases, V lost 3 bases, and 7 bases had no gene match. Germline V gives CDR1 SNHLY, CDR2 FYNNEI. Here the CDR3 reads CASSEGGGGLETQYF. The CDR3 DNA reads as TGTGCCAGCAGTGAGGGCGGGGGGGGATTGGAGACCCAGTACTTC.

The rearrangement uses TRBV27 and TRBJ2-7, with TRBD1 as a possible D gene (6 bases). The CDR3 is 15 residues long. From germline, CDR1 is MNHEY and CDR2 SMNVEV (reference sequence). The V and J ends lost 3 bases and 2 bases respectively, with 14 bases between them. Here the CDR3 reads CASSLTGSGAYEQYF. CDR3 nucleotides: TGTGCCAGCAGTTTGACAGGATCCGGGGCCTACGAGCAGTACTTC.

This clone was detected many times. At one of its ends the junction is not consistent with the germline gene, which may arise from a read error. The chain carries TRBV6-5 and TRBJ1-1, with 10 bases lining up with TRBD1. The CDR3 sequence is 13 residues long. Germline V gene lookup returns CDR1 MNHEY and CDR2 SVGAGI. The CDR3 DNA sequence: TGTGCCAGCAGTTACGCAACGGGACAGGGGCTTCTATTT. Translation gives CASSYATGQGLLF.

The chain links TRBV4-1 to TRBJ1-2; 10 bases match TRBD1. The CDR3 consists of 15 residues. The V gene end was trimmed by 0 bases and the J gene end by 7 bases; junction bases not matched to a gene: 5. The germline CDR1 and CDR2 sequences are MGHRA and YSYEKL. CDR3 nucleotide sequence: TGCGCCAGCAGCCAAGACGGGGACAGGGGCGTTGGCTACACCTTC. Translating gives CASSQDGDRGVGYTF.

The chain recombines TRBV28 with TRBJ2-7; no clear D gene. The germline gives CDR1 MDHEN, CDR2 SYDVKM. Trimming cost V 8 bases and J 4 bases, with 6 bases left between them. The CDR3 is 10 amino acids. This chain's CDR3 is CASSGYEQYF. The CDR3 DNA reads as TGTGCCAGCTCCGGTTACGAGCAGTACTTC.

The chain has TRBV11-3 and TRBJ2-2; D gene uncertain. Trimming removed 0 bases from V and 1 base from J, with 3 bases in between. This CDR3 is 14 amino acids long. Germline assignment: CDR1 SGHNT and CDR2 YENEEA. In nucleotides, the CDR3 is TGTGCCAGCAGCTTAGATAAGAACACCGGGGAGCTGTTTTTT. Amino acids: CASSLDKNTGELFF.

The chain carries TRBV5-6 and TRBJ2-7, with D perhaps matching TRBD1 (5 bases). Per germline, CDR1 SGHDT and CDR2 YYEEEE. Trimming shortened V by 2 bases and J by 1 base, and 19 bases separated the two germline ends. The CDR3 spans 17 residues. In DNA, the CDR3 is TGTGCCAGCAGCTTTGGAAGTCAGGGTATCAGTTCCTACGAGCAGTACTTC. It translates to CASSFGSQGISSYEQYF.

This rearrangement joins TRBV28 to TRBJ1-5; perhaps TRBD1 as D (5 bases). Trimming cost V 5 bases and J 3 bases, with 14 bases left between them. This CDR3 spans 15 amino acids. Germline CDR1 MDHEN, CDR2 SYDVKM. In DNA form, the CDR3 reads TGTGCCAGCAGTCCCGGAGACAGAGTCAATCAGCCCCAGCATTTT. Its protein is CASSPGDRVNQPQHF.

CDR3 residues: CASSTGGYQETQYF. As DNA, the CDR3 is TGTGCCAGCAGTACAGGGGGTTACCAAGAGACCCAGTACTTC. This sequence joins TRBV6-1 and TRBJ2-5, with 8 bases aligning to TRBD1. The CDR3 has 14 residues. Trimming took 5 bases from V and 0 from J; bases not matched to a gene: 2. CDR1 is MNHNS, CDR2 SASEGT, per germline.

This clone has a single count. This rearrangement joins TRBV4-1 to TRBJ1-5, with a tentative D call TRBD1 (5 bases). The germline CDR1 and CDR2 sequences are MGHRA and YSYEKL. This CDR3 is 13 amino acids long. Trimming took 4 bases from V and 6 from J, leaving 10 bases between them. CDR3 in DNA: TGCGCCAGCAGCCCAGGGTTCGGTCAGCCCCAGCATTTT. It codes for CASSPGFGQPQHF.

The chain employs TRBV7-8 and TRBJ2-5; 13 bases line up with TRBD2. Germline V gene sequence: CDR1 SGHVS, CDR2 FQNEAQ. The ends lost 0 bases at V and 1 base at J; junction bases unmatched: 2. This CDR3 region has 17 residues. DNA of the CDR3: TGTGCCAGCAGCTTAGCGGGACTAGCGGGGATCCAAGAGACCCAGTACTTC. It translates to CASSLAGLAGIQETQYF.

The CDR3 here is CASSERGGPTFYGYTF. CDR3 DNA sequence: TGTGCCAGCAGTGAAAGGGGGGGACCGACGTTCTATGGCTACACCTTC. The V and J genes are TRBV6-1 and TRBJ1-2, with a tentative D call TRBD1 (6 bases). Per the germline V gene, CDR1 is MNHNS and CDR2 is SASEGT. CDR3 length: 16 amino acids. V gave up 2 bases and J gave up 4 bases, with 17 bases separating them.

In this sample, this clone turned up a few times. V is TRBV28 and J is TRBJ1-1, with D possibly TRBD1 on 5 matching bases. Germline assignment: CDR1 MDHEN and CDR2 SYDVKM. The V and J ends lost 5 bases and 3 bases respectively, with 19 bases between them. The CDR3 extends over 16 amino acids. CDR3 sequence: CASSGWQGFWDTEAFF. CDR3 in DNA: TGTGCCAGCAGTGGGTGGCAGGGCTTTTGGGACACTGAAGCTTTCTTT.

CDR3 coding DNA: TGTGCCAGCAGTCCGGGACAGACAACTAATGAAAAACTGTTTTTT. Protein product: CASSPGQTTNEKLFF. The rearrangement uses TRBV9 and TRBJ1-4; TRBD1 agrees at 7 bases. Germline V gives CDR1 SGDLS, CDR2 YYNGEE. The V segment lost 5 bases and the J segment 0 bases; nucleotides outside the gene matches: 4. The CDR3 length is 15 residues.

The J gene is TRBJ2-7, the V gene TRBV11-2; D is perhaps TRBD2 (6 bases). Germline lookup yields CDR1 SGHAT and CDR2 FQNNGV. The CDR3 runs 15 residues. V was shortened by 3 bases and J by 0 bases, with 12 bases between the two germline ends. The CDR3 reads CASSLEGGTSYEQYF. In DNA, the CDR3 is TGTGCCAGCAGCTTGGAAGGCGGGACCTCCTACGAGCAGTACTTC.

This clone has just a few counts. CDR3 residues: CASSRRTSGVNEQFF. As DNA, the CDR3 is TGTGCCAGCAGCCGTCGGACTAGCGGGGTGAATGAGCAGTTCTTC. The chain joins TRBV5-4 to TRBJ2-1; 12 positions agree with TRBD2. CDR3 size: 15 residues. In germline, CDR1 is SGHNT, CDR2 YYREEE (reference sequence). V lost 4 bases, J lost 7 bases, and 6 bases stayed unmatched.

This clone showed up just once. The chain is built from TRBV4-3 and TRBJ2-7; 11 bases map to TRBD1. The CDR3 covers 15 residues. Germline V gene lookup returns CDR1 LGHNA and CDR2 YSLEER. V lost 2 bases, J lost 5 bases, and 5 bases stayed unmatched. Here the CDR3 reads CASSQMDRGLDEQYF. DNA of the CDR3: TGCGCCAGCAGCCAAATGGACAGGGGGCTCGACGAGCAGTACTTC.

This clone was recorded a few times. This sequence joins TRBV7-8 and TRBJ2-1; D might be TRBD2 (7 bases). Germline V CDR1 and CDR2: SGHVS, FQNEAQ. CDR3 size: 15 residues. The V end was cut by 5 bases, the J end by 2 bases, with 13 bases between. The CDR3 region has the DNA TGTGCCAGCAGCATCGGGGGGCCCGCCTACAATGAGCAGTTCTTC. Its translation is CASSIGGPAYNEQFF.

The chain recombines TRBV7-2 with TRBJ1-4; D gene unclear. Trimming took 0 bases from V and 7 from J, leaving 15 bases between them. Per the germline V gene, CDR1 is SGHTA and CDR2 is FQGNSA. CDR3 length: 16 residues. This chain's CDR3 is CASSLALKGGGEKLFF. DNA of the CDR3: TGTGCCAGCAGCTTAGCACTTAAGGGAGGAGGTGAAAAACTGTTTTTT.

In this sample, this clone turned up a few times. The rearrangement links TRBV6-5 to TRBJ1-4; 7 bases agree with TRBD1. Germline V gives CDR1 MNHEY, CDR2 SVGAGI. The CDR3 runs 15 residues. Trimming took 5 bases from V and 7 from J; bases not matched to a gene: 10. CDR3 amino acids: CASSLRRDRAEKLFF. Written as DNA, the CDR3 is TGTGCCAGCAGTCTACGTAGAGACAGGGCTGAAAAACTGTTTTTT.

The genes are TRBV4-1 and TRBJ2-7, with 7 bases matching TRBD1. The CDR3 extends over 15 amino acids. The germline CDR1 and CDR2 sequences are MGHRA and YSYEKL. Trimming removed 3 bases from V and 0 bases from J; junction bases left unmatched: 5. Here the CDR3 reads CASSHPAGGSYEQYF. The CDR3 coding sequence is TGCGCCAGCAGCCACCCAGCAGGGGGCTCCTACGAGCAGTACTTC.

CDR3 loop: CASSSGHSYEQYF. The CDR3 nucleotides read TGTGCCAGCAGTTCCGGTCACTCCTACGAGCAGTACTTC. The chain joins TRBV27 to TRBJ2-7, with no clear D. Germline CDR1 is MNHEY and CDR2 is SMNVEV (reference sequence). CDR3 length: 13 amino acids. V was trimmed by 4 bases and J by 0 bases, leaving 7 bases between them.

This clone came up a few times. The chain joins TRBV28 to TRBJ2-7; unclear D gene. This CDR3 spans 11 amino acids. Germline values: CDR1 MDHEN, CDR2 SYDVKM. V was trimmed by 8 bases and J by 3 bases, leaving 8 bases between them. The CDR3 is CASDSHYEQYF. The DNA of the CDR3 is TGTGCCAGCGACTCCCACTACGAGCAGTACTTC.

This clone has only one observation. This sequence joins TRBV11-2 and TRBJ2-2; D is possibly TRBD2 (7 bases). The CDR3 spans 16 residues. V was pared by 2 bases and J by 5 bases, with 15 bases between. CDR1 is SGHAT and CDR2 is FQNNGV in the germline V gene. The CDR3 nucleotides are TGTGCCAGCAGCTTATTCCAGGGAGGGGGTACCGGGGAGCTGTTTTTT. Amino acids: CASSLFQGGGTGELFF.

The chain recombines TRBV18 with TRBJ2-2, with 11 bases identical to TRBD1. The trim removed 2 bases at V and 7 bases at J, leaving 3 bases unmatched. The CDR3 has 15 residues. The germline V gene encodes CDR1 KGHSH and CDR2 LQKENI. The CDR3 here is CASSPRTGGNGELFF. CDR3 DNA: TGTGCCAGCTCACCAAGGACAGGGGGCAACGGGGAGCTGTTTTTT.

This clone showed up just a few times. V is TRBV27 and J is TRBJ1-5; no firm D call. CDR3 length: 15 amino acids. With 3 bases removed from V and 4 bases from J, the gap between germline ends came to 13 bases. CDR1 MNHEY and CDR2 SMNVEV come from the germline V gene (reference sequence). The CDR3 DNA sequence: TGTGCCAGCAGTTTCCAGGACGGGGAGAATCAGCCCCAGCATTTT. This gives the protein CASSFQDGENQPQHF.

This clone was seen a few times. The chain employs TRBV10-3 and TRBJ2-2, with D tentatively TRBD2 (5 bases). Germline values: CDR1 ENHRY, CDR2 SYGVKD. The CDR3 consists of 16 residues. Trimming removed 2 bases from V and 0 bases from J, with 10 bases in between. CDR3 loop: CAISETSLANTGELFF. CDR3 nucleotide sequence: TGTGCCATCAGTGAGACTAGTTTGGCGAACACCGGGGAGCTGTTTTTT.